This T cell receptor (beta chain) is drawn from a study of CD8 T cells in Susac syndrome. This CDR3 has 13 residues. Trimming pared 2 bases from V and 1 base from J, leaving 5 bases between. With random hexamers, 0.5 to 1 ug RNA was reverse transcribed. Multiplex immunoSEQ PCR targeted 54 Vbeta and 13 Jbeta TCR beta segments. TCRdb ran MiXCR on the immunoSEQ multiplex PCR reads and lists one entry per CDR3 protein. Among roughly 200,000 distinct CDR3 sequences listed, approximately 94% were seen once. CD8+ and CD4+ T cells taken from blood had their TCR beta sequenced. The sequenced sample consisted of CD4+ T cells from PBMCs. This TCR was sampled from a human donor in good health. This chain links TRBV12-3 or TRBV12-4 with TRBJ1-1, with unresolved D. The CDR3 DNA follows: TGTGCCAGCAGTTTATTTGAGAACACTGAAGCTTTCTTT. It yields the protein CASSLFENTEAFF.